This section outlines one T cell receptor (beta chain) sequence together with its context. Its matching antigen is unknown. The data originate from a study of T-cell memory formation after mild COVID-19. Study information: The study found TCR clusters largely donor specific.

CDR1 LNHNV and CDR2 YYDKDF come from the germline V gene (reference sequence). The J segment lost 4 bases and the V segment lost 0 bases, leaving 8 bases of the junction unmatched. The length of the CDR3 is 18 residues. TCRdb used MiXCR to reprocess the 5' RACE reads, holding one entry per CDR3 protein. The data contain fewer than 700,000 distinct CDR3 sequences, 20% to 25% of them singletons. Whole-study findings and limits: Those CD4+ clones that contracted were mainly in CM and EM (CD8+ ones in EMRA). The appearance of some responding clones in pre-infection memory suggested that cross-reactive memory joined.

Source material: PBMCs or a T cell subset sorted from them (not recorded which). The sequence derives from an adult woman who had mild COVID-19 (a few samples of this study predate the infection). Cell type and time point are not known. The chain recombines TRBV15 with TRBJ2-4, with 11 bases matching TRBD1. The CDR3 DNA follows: TGTGCCACCAGCAGAGAGACCGGGACAGGGGGACCGAAAAACATTCAGTACTTC. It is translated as CATSRETGTGGPKNIQYF.